This TCR beta chain was identified during a study of Tregs in tolerant kidney transplant recipients. General study findings and limits: Validation in larger populations is needed because few patients were studied.

Trimming removed 8 bases from V and 8 bases from J; junction bases left unmatched: 5. The CDR3 runs 12 residues. Germline loops: CDR1 ENHRY, CDR2 SYGVKD. Remarks on this clone: Its antigen is not identified.

Using immunoSEQ multiplex PCR, the repertoire was profiled, and TCRdb retains in-frame clones only, with some absent. The sample lists about 31,000 clones; 70% to 85% were seen once. The source material was Tregs from blood cultured with allogeneic cells. This chain links TRBV10-3 with TRBJ1-2; 10 bases map to TRBD1. The TCR was taken from a human donor in good health. CDR3 region: CAIWDRGEGYTF. The CDR3 nucleotides read TGTGCCATCTGGGACAGGGGAGAGGGCTACACCTTC.